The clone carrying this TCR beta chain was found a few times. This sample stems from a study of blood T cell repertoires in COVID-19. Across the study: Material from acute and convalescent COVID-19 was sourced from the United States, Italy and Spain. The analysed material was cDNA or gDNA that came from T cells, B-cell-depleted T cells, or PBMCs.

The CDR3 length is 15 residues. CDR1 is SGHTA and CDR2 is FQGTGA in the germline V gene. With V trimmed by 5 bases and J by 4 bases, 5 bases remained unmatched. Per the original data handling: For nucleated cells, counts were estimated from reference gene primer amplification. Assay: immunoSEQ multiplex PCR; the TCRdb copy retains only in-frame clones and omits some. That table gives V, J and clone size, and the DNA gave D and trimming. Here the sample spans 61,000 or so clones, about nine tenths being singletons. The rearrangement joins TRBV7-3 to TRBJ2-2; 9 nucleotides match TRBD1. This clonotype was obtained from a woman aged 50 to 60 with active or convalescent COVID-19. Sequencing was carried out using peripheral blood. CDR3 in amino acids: CASSGQGISTGELFF. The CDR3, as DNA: TGTGCCAGCAGCGGACAGGGGATTAGCACCGGGGAGCTGTTTTTT.